Shown below are 27 T cell receptor beta chains from a single sample sequenced in a study of monozygotic twins with inflammatory bowel disease. TCRdb re-called the 5' RACE reads; every CDR3 protein appears as one record, without DNA. The sample table includes about 210,000 distinct CDR3 sequences. Material: blood. These receptors were taken from a human donor with ulcerative colitis or Crohn's disease, or a healthy co-twin of an affected twin (not recorded which).

The chain couples TRBV7-6 to TRBJ1-2. The CDR3 is made up of 15 amino acids. Per the germline V gene, CDR1 is SGHVS and CDR2 is FNYEAQ. CDR3 sequence: CASSFSPLSRYGYTF.

This sequence joins TRBV6-5 and TRBJ2-7; TCRdb's D call, TRBD1, is unchecked because there is no DNA. Germline V gene data show CDR1 as MNHEY and CDR2 as SVGAGI. The CDR3 is 17 amino acids. The CDR3 is CASSYSPGESWVYEQYF.

This chain joins TRBV5-1 and TRBJ1-5. CDR3 size: 16 residues. The V gene's germline CDR1 is SGHRS and CDR2 YFSETQ. The CDR3 loop is CASSLEPDDSNQPQHF.

This sequence joins TRBV4-1 and TRBJ2-1; as DNA is missing, the TRBD1 call by TCRdb cannot be tested. Germline lookup yields CDR1 MGHRA and CDR2 YSYEKL. The CDR3 is 15 amino acids. CDR3 protein: CASSRQQGGNNEQFF.

V gene TRBV12-3 or TRBV12-4 combines with J gene TRBJ2-2. The CDR3 runs 12 residues. The CDR3 is CASSWWTGELFF.

J is TRBJ1-4 and V is TRBV12-3 or TRBV12-4; lacking DNA, the TRBD1 call made by TCRdb goes unchecked. This CDR3 spans 13 amino acids. The CDR3 here is CASSSRDPEKLFF.

The chain recombines TRBV3-1 with TRBJ1-4. CDR1 and CDR2 from the germline V gene are LGHDT and YNNKEL (reference sequence). The CDR3 extends over 13 amino acids. CDR3 protein: CASSPQEGEKLFF.

This sequence joins TRBV5-1 and TRBJ1-4. The length of the CDR3 is 15 residues. Germline CDR1 reads SGHRS; CDR2 reads YFSETQ. CDR3 region: CASSLDGRMTEKLFF. Drawing the rest from reference TRBV5-1 and TRBJ1-4, the complete variable domain is KAGVTQTPRYLIKTRGQQVTLSCSPISGHRSVSWYQQTPGQGLQFLFEYFSETQRNKGNFPGRFSGRQFSNSRSEMNVSTLELGDSALYLCASSLDGRMTEKLFFGSGTQLSVL.

The rearrangement uses TRBV6-2 or TRBV6-3 and TRBJ2-2. The length of the CDR3 is 15 residues. CDR1 is MNHEY and CDR2 is SVGEGT in the germline V gene. The CDR3 region is CASSPLWLDTGELFF.

The chain couples TRBV20-1 to TRBJ2-2; without DNA, the TCRdb call of TRBD2 cannot be checked. Germline CDR1 reads DFQATT; CDR2 reads SNEGSKA (reference sequence). This CDR3 is built from 14 residues. CDR3 in amino acids: CSATPGLATGELFF.

The chain links TRBV5-1 to TRBJ2-3; TCRdb picks TRBD2, but there is no DNA to check that call. Germline values: CDR1 SGHRS, CDR2 YFSETQ. The CDR3 is 17 amino acids. The CDR3 sequence is CASSPGLAGGPSDTQYF.

This chain connects TRBV11-2 to TRBJ2-2; the TCRdb call, TRBD1, lacks DNA for checking. This CDR3 comprises 13 residues. Germline values: CDR1 SGHAT, CDR2 FQNNGV. CDR3 loop: CASSPGRAGELFF.

The chain couples TRBV25-1 to TRBJ1-5; TCRdb's D gene call, TRBD1, goes unchecked for lack of DNA. This CDR3 contains 15 residues. Germline V gene sequence: CDR1 MGHDK, CDR2 SYGVNS. The CDR3 loop is CASSAQGGYNQPQHF.

J is TRBJ2-3 and V is TRBV7-2. The CDR3 runs to 12 residues. CDR1 and CDR2 (germline): SGHTA, FQGNSA. The CDR3 loop is CASRLSTDTQYF.

The rearrangement links TRBV19 to TRBJ2-7; TCRdb's D call, TRBD1, is unchecked because there is no DNA. The CDR3 consists of 14 residues. Germline loops: CDR1 LNHDA, CDR2 SQIVND (reference sequence). CDR3 loop: CASSSDRDTYEQYF.

The chain employs TRBV7-2 and TRBJ2-5; TCRdb's assignment of TRBD2 cannot be checked, as there is no DNA. This CDR3 contains 15 residues. The germline V gene has CDR1 SGHTA and CDR2 FQGNSA. CDR3 amino acids: CASSRGLAGTETQYF.

J is TRBJ1-2 and V is TRBV5-1; the D gene TCRdb calls, TRBD1, cannot be checked with no DNA. CDR1 is SGHRS, CDR2 YFSETQ, per germline. The CDR3 loop spans 18 amino acids. The CDR3 loop reads CASSPGSGGGQVNYGYTF.

The chain links TRBV5-1 to TRBJ1-1; TCRdb calls TRBD1, which cannot be checked without DNA. The CDR3 covers 15 residues. Germline-derived CDR1 and CDR2 are SGHRS and YFSETQ. This CDR3 reads CASSTGTGVNTEAFF.

Here the CDR3 reads CASSLGPGFNQPQHF. The chain employs TRBV7-9 and TRBJ1-5; TCRdb's assignment of TRBD1 cannot be checked, as there is no DNA. This CDR3 has 15 residues. The germline CDR1 and CDR2 sequences are SEHNR and FQNEAQ (reference sequence).

CDR3 sequence reads: CASTLVGGNTEAFF. V usage is TRBV5-1 and J usage is TRBJ1-1; TCRdb's D call of TRBD1 is untestable without DNA. The CDR3 is 14 residues long. Germline V gives CDR1 SGHRS, CDR2 YFSETQ.

The J gene is TRBJ1-1, the V gene TRBV7-2. Per germline, CDR1 SGHTA and CDR2 FQGNSA. The CDR3 is made up of 12 amino acids. Here the CDR3 reads CASSLDYAEAFF.

The genes are TRBV20-1 and TRBJ1-3; no DNA is available, so the TRBD1 call from TCRdb remains unchecked. This CDR3 has 12 amino acids. Germline CDR1 DFQATT, CDR2 SNEGSKA (reference sequence). The CDR3 reads CSASDSHDTIYF.

The chain links TRBV7-2 to TRBJ1-5. The germline V gene encodes CDR1 SGHTA and CDR2 FQGNSA. CDR3 length: 15 residues. Here the CDR3 reads CASSLVSESYQPQHF.

This CDR3 is CASSLIGTGTDTQYF. The chain uses TRBV7-6 and TRBJ2-3. The CDR3 contains 15 residues. The germline V gene has CDR1 SGHVS and CDR2 FNYEAQ. Filled out from reference TRBV7-6 and TRBJ2-3, the complete variable domain reads GAGVSQSPRYKVTKRGQDVALRCDPISGHVSLYWYRQALGQGPEFLTYFNYEAQQDKSGLPNDRFSAERPEGSISTLTIQRTEQRDSAMYRCASSLIGTGTDTQYFGPGTRLTVL.

The rearrangement joins TRBV5-5 to TRBJ1-6; the TRBD1 assignment by TCRdb is unverifiable without DNA. Germline CDR1 SGHKS, CDR2 YYEKEE (reference sequence). CDR3 length equals 14 residues. The chain's CDR3 is CASSRGDTALPLHF. Together with reference TRBV5-5 and TRBJ1-6, the CDR3 gives the full variable domain: DAGVTQSPTHLIKTRGQQVTLRCSPISGHKSVSWYQQVLGQGPQFIFQYYEKEERGRGNFPDRFSARQFPNYSSELNVNALLLGDSALYLCASSRGDTALPLHFGNGTRLTVT.

This CDR3 reads CASSFSTGELFF. The V and J genes are TRBV5-5 and TRBJ2-2. The CDR3 runs 12 residues. The V gene's germline CDR1 is SGHKS and CDR2 YYEKEE (reference sequence). The variable domain in full, completed from reference TRBV5-5 and TRBJ2-2, reads DAGVTQSPTHLIKTRGQQVTLRCSPISGHKSVSWYQQVLGQGPQFIFQYYEKEERGRGNFPDRFSARQFPNYSSELNVNALLLGDSALYLCASSFSTGELFFGEGSRLTVL.

V usage is TRBV18 and J usage is TRBJ2-3; there is no DNA to check the TCRdb D call of TRBD1. This CDR3 has 13 residues. The V gene's germline CDR1 is KGHSH and CDR2 LQKENI. CDR3 residues: CASSPGGTDTQYF.